This entry lists 21 T cell receptor beta chains sequenced from one sample in a study of cytotoxic CD8 clonotypes in ibrutinib-treated CLL. Method: immunoSEQ multiplex PCR; TCRdb's copy keeps in-frame clones and lacks some. Of roughly 180,000 clones listed, around 72% are singletons. The sequencing used PBMCs, collected after 24 months of ibrutinib treatment. The receptor set was obtained from a human donor with chronic lymphocytic leukemia.

V gene TRBV19 combines with J gene TRBJ2-7, with a tentative D call TRBD1 (8 bases). The CDR3 runs 16 residues. The ends were cut back, 3 bases at V and 4 bases at J, with 19 bases in the middle. The germline V gene has CDR1 LNHDA and CDR2 SQIVND (reference sequence). The CDR3 protein is CASSITRTGTIYEQYF. The CDR3 region has the DNA TGTGCCAGTAGTATCACCAGGACAGGGACTATATACGAGCAGTACTTC.

This chain joins TRBV6-1 and TRBJ2-1, with D possibly being TRBD2 (5 bases). Between the trimmed V and J ends, which lost 6 bases and 0 bases, there was a span of 9 bases. Per the germline V gene, CDR1 is MNHNS and CDR2 is SASEGT. The CDR3 consists of 14 residues. This CDR3 is CASSHTSSYNEQFF. The CDR3 DNA follows: TGTGCCAGCAGCCATACTAGCTCCTACAATGAGCAGTTCTTC.

The chain links TRBV19 to TRBJ2-5; 9 bases are a match to TRBD1. The tail of the sequence fits TRBJ2-7 better, so the J call may be wrong. The germline V gene encodes CDR1 LNHDA and CDR2 SQIVND (reference sequence). The CDR3 totals 15 residues. CDR3 in amino acids: CASSIAVTGGYEQYF. The CDR3 bases are TGTGCCAGTAGTATTGCGGTGACAGGGGGCTACGAGCAGTACTTC.

The chain employs TRBV7-6 and TRBJ2-5; the match to TRBD2 covers 9 bases. V shed 5 bases, J shed 5 bases, and the junction held 6 bases outside the gene matches. CDR3 length equals 14 residues. CDR1 is SGHVS and CDR2 is FNYEAQ in the germline V gene. The CDR3 nucleotides read TGTGCCAGCAGCCGAAGGAGCGGGAGGGAGACCCAGTACTTC. It translates to CASSRRSGRETQYF.

The genes are TRBV7-9 and TRBJ2-3; no definite D call. Trimming removed 3 bases at V and 5 bases at J, with 12 bases between. The CDR3 has 14 amino acids. The germline V gene has CDR1 SEHNR and CDR2 FQNEAQ (reference sequence). DNA of the CDR3: TGTGCCAGCAGCTTCTTAAGTGTGGAAGATACGCAGTATTTT. As protein: CASSFLSVEDTQYF. Complete variable domain (other parts from reference TRBV7-9 and TRBJ2-3): DTGVSQNPRHKITKRGQNVTFRCDPISEHNRLYWYRQTLGQGPEFLTYFQNEAQLEKSRLLSDRFSAERPKGSFSTLEIQRTEQGDSAMYLCASSFLSVEDTQYFGPGTRLTVL.

This clone was seen a single time. This chain connects TRBV30 to TRBJ2-5, with TRBD2 matching over 13 bases. Germline CDR1 GTSNPN, CDR2 SVGIG (reference sequence). CDR3 size: 16 residues. The trim removed 8 bases at V and 2 bases at J, leaving 11 bases unmatched. In DNA form, the CDR3 reads TGTGCCGGAGACAAGGGACTAGCGGGACCTCAAGAGACCCAGTACTTC. Residues: CAGDKGLAGPQETQYF.

The rearrangement links TRBV19 to TRBJ1-2; 11 nucleotides align to TRBD1. This CDR3 is 16 amino acids long. The V gene end was trimmed by 5 bases and the J gene end by 6 bases; junction bases not matched to a gene: 11. In germline, CDR1 is LNHDA, CDR2 SQIVND (reference sequence). The CDR3 DNA reads as TGTGCCAGTAGTGTTCTACCGGGACAGGGGGAGAATGGCTACACCTTC. Protein: CASSVLPGQGENGYTF.

This chain links TRBV19 with TRBJ2-7; TRBD2 agrees at 9 bases. The V gene end was trimmed by 4 bases and the J gene end by 2 bases; junction bases not matched to a gene: 6. Germline lookup yields CDR1 LNHDA and CDR2 SQIVND (reference sequence). This CDR3 contains 15 residues. In DNA form, the CDR3 reads TGTGCCAGTAGTACGCTAGCGGGACTAGCCTACGAGCAGTACTTC. It codes for CASSTLAGLAYEQYF. Full variable domain (remainder filled in from reference TRBV19 and TRBJ2-7): DGGITQSPKYLFRKEGQNVTLSCEQNLNHDAMYWYRQDPGQGLRLIYYSQIVNDFQKGDIAEGYSVSREKKESFPLTVTSAQKNPTAFYLCASSTLAGLAYEQYFGPGTRLTVT.

In the case of this clone: Other DNA sequences in the same sample also yield this CDR3. This sequence joins TRBV7-9 and TRBJ1-4; 7 bases are a match to TRBD1. This CDR3 contains 14 residues. Germline CDR1 reads SEHNR; CDR2 reads FQNEAQ (reference sequence). V dropped 1 base and J dropped 6; count of bases not matched to a gene: 2. CDR3 sequence: CASSLGQGDEKLFF. The CDR3 DNA sequence: TGTGCCAGCAGCTTAGGACAGGGAGATGAAAAACTGTTTTTT.

The rearrangement links TRBV12-5 to TRBJ1-1; no reliable D call. The V end lost 2 bases, the J end lost 0 bases, and 10 bases lay between the germline ends. Germline V gene data show CDR1 as LGHNT and CDR2 as FRNRAP. CDR3 length: 15 residues. CDR3 region: CASGLSSSMNTEAFF. The CDR3 region has the DNA TGTGCTAGTGGTTTGTCGTCAAGTATGAACACTGAAGCTTTCTTT.

The V gene is TRBV4-2, the J gene TRBJ2-3, with TRBD1 matching over 8 bases. Trimming cost V 4 bases and J 3 bases; bases outside gene matches: 9. The CDR3 runs to 16 residues. Per the germline V gene, CDR1 is LGHNA and CDR2 is YNFKEQ. CDR3 sequence reads: CASSLLDGTGTDTQYF. In nucleotides, the CDR3 is TGTGCCAGCAGCCTATTGGATGGGACAGGAACAGATACGCAGTATTTT.

In its sample, this clone was seen a few times. The chain joins TRBV11-3 to TRBJ2-7, with 7 nucleotides matching TRBD1. V lost 6 bases, J lost 0 bases, and 8 bases stayed unmatched. Germline V gives CDR1 SGHNT, CDR2 YENEEA. The CDR3 is 15 residues long. This chain's CDR3 is CASRKRTGSSYEQYF. The DNA for the CDR3 is TGTGCCAGCAGGAAACGGACAGGAAGCTCCTACGAGCAGTACTTC.

The rearrangement uses TRBV20-1 and TRBJ2-7, with D uncertain. The V end was cut by 3 bases, the J end by 4 bases, with 7 bases between. Germline lookup yields CDR1 DFQATT and CDR2 SNEGSKA (reference sequence). This CDR3 has 11 amino acids. The CDR3 loop reads CSARGGYEQYF. CDR3 bases: TGCAGTGCTAGGGGTGGGTACGAGCAGTACTTC.

CDR3 amino acids: CASSEFVTGYGTEAFF. The CDR3 DNA reads TGTGCCAGCAGTGAATTTGTGACAGGGTATGGCACTGAAGCTTTCTTT. This chain joins TRBV25-1 and TRBJ1-1, with 7 bases identical to TRBD1. The germline V gene has CDR1 MGHDK and CDR2 SYGVNS. CDR3 length: 16 residues. V shed 1 base and J 4 bases; nucleotides not matched to a gene: 9.

The rearrangement links TRBV4-3 to TRBJ2-3, with 8 bases identical to TRBD2. Germline-derived CDR1 and CDR2 are LGHNA and YSLEER. CDR3 length equals 18 residues. The junction had 8 bases not matched to a gene; V was cut back by 0 bases and J by 0 bases. The DNA of the CDR3 is TGCGCCAGCAGCCAAGAGCTCGGGAGGGGACTGAGCACAGATACGCAGTATTTT. Protein sequence: CASSQELGRGLSTDTQYF.

The chain links TRBV14 to TRBJ2-1; a weak D match, TRBD2 (5 bases). Per germline, CDR1 SGHDN and CDR2 FVKESK. The CDR3 totals 12 residues. V was trimmed by 2 bases and J by 12 bases, leaving 11 bases between them. The CDR3 loop is CASSQYRERQFF. In DNA form, the CDR3 reads TGTGCCAGCAGCCAATACCGGGAAAGGCAGTTCTTC.

The V gene is TRBV27, the J gene TRBJ1-5; D unresolved. Trimming removed 2 bases at V and 5 bases at J, with 7 bases between. This CDR3 has 13 residues. Germline CDR1 reads MNHEY; CDR2 reads SMNVEV (reference sequence). The CDR3 loop is CASSLTQYQPQHF. The CDR3 region has the DNA TGTGCCAGCAGTTTAACTCAGTATCAGCCCCAGCATTTT.

The chain has TRBV6-6 and TRBJ1-1; TRBD1 is a possible D gene (6 bases). The CDR3 contains 15 residues. CDR1 is MNHNY, CDR2 SVGAGI, per germline (reference sequence). Trimming removed 4 bases from V and 1 base from J, with 13 bases in between. The CDR3 DNA reads as TGTGCCAGCAGTTCCCAAAAACAGGGGAACACTGAAGCTTTCTTT. It translates to CASSSQKQGNTEAFF.

V usage is TRBV2 and J usage is TRBJ2-3; 8 bases agree with TRBD2. The V gene's germline CDR1 is SNHLY and CDR2 FYNNEI. The V gene end was trimmed by 6 bases and the J gene end by 2 bases; junction bases not matched to a gene: 7. This CDR3 has 15 amino acids. CDR3 residues: CASRRTSLVTDTQYF. The CDR3 DNA reads TGTGCCAGCAGGAGGACTAGCCTGGTCACAGATACGCAGTATTTT. The variable domain in full, completed from reference TRBV2 and TRBJ2-3, reads EPEVTQTPSHQVTQMGQEVILRCVPISNHLYFYWYRQILGQKVEFLVSFYNNEISEKSEIFDDQFSVERPDGSNFTLKIRSTKLEDSAMYFCASRRTSLVTDTQYFGPGTRLTVL.

This clone was observed once. Compared with germline, one end of the junction differs, possibly owing to a read error. The J gene is TRBJ2-7, the V gene TRBV7-6, with D possibly matching TRBD1 (5 bases). The CDR3 contains 15 residues. Germline V gene data show CDR1 as SGHVS and CDR2 as FNYEAQ. The CDR3, as DNA: TGTGCCAGCAGTTTAGGAAGGGGTCCCACCTACGAGCAGTACTTC. Translated, it gives CASSLGRGPTYEQYF.

This rearrangement joins TRBV7-9 to TRBJ2-7; 7 bases fit TRBD1. The J segment lost 2 bases and the V segment lost 4 bases, leaving 8 bases of the junction unmatched. Germline CDR1 reads SEHNR; CDR2 reads FQNEAQ (reference sequence). The CDR3 spans 15 residues. This CDR3 reads CASSSTRGQTYEQYF. The CDR3 DNA reads as TGTGCCAGCAGCTCAACTAGGGGACAGACCTACGAGCAGTACTTC.